These 31 T cell receptor beta chains came from one sample sequenced in a study of cytomegalovirus exposure and HLA in healthy donors. A multiplex PCR was run with 60 Vbeta primers and 13 Jbeta primers. Sequencing used immunoSEQ multiplex PCR; TCRdb keeps in-frame clones, though not all of them. The sample has 150,000 to 200,000 clones; 76% are singletons. Sequenced input: PBMCs. The receptors shown here come from a man between 18 and 35 years old in good health and CMV-seronegative.

This clone appeared a few times. This chain uses TRBV7-9 with TRBJ1-1; D not resolved. The CDR3 totals 16 residues. CDR1 is SEHNR and CDR2 is FQNEAQ in the germline V gene (reference sequence). Between the trimmed V and J ends, which lost 7 bases and 0 bases, there was a span of 18 bases. The CDR3 DNA is TGTGCCAGCACCGGGGTTGGCGGCCCCATGAACACTGAAGCTTTCTTT. This translates into CASTGVGGPMNTEAFF.

The chain is built from TRBV6-5 and TRBJ1-2, with 10 bases matching TRBD1. The V gene end was trimmed by 6 bases and the J gene end by 8 bases; junction bases not matched to a gene: 9. Germline V lookup: CDR1 MNHEY, CDR2 SVGAGI. The CDR3 is 14 residues long. The CDR3 coding sequence is TGTGCCAGCAGCACTCCGGGACAGGGGAGCGGCTACACCTTC. Translated: CASSTPGQGSGYTF.

The CDR3 nucleotides read TGTGCCACCAGCCCCGTTAGGGGGGGCCCCCCCAATGAGCAGTTCTTC. As protein: CATSPVRGGPPNEQFF. The chain uses TRBV15 and TRBJ2-1; D might be TRBD2 (7 bases). This CDR3 has 16 amino acids. Between the trimmed V and J ends, which lost 5 bases and 6 bases, there was a span of 20 bases. Germline V CDR1 and CDR2: LNHNV, YYDKDF (reference sequence).

DNA of the CDR3: TGTGCCAGCAGCTTGGGGACAGTGAACACTGAAGCTTTCTTT. Its translation: CASSLGTVNTEAFF. The J gene is TRBJ1-1, the V gene TRBV7-3, with 7 bases lining up with TRBD1. This CDR3 comprises 14 residues. In germline, CDR1 is SGHTA, CDR2 FQGTGA. The V gene end was trimmed by 3 bases and the J gene end by 0 bases; junction bases not matched to a gene: 1.

The chain combines TRBV6-4 with TRBJ2-1, with 9 bases identical to TRBD2. Losses at the gene ends were 0 bases for V and 3 bases for J; bases not matched to a gene: 0. The CDR3 has 15 residues. Germline lookup yields CDR1 MRHNA and CDR2 SNTAGT. The CDR3 nucleotides read TGTGCCAGCAGTGACTCGCGGGGGGGCTACAATGAGCAGTTCTTC. As protein: CASSDSRGGYNEQFF.

This chain uses TRBV7-6 with TRBJ2-1; 11 bases are a match to TRBD2. The CDR3 is 16 residues long. The trim removed 4 bases at V and 6 bases at J, leaving 8 bases unmatched. Germline CDR1 reads SGHVS; CDR2 reads FNYEAQ. The CDR3 spells CASSSPLAGGLNEQFF. CDR3 DNA sequence: TGTGCCAGCAGCTCACCCCTAGCGGGAGGCCTCAATGAGCAGTTCTTC.

This clone showed up just a few times. The V and J genes are TRBV19 and TRBJ1-1, with D unresolved. Per germline, CDR1 LNHDA and CDR2 SQIVND (reference sequence). The CDR3 is 14 amino acids. Trimming stripped 3 bases from V and 1 base from J, with 9 bases between. As DNA, the CDR3 is TGTGCCAGTAGTATTTTCGGGTGGAACACTGAAGCTTTCTTT. Its protein is CASSIFGWNTEAFF.

This sequence joins TRBV28 and TRBJ1-1, with unresolved D. Germline V lookup: CDR1 MDHEN, CDR2 SYDVKM. V was cut by 5 bases and J by 3 bases, with 10 bases left in between. The CDR3 loop spans 13 amino acids. As DNA, the CDR3 is TGTGCCAGCAGTACCGACACCTACACTGAAGCTTTCTTT. Its protein product is CASSTDTYTEAFF.

The chain combines TRBV7-9 with TRBJ2-5, with D possibly being TRBD2 (7 bases). Germline CDR1 SEHNR, CDR2 FQNEAQ (reference sequence). The CDR3 runs 15 residues. Trimming pared 6 bases from V and 3 bases from J, leaving 17 bases between. The CDR3 DNA reads TGTGCCAGCAGTCCTCTTGGGGGGGGCGAAGAGACCCAGTACTTC. Translating gives CASSPLGGGEETQYF.

This chain connects TRBV6-1 to TRBJ2-5; 8 bases fit TRBD2. The J segment lost 2 bases and the V segment lost 5 bases, leaving 4 bases of the junction unmatched. The CDR3 runs 14 residues. CDR1 and CDR2 (germline): MNHNS, SASEGT. The CDR3 reads CASSSPSGQETQYF. The CDR3 DNA sequence: TGTGCCAGCAGTTCCCCTAGCGGGCAAGAGACCCAGTACTTC.

The chain has TRBV5-1 and TRBJ2-2; D call uncertain. The CDR3 is made up of 13 amino acids. Trimming cost V 0 bases and J 5 bases, with 5 bases left between them. CDR1 SGHRS and CDR2 YFSETQ come from the germline V gene. As DNA, the CDR3 is TGCGCCAGCAGCTTGGCCACAACCGGGGAGCTGTTTTTT. Protein sequence: CASSLATTGELFF.

The chain carries TRBV7-2 and TRBJ2-7, with D uncertain. The V and J ends lost 2 bases and 0 bases respectively, with 11 bases between them. The CDR3 has 15 amino acids. The germline gives CDR1 SGHTA, CDR2 FQGNSA. DNA for the CDR3: TGTGCCAGCAGCTTAAAAAGCGATAGCTCCTACGAGCAGTACTTC. Protein: CASSLKSDSSYEQYF.

V gene TRBV6-1 combines with J gene TRBJ2-7, with a tentative D call TRBD2 (5 bases). The V end was cut by 5 bases, the J end by 7 bases, with 15 bases between. CDR1 and CDR2 (germline): MNHNS, SASEGT. The CDR3 runs to 13 residues. CDR3 nucleotide sequence: TGTGCCAGCAGTTCCCTCCCGCGAGGGGAGCAGTACTTC. It specifies CASSSLPRGEQYF.

V is TRBV4-2 and J is TRBJ2-2; D might be TRBD2 (5 bases). Germline V gene data show CDR1 as LGHNA and CDR2 as YNFKEQ. The CDR3 runs 17 residues. The V end was cut by 1 base, the J end by 0 bases, with 12 bases between. The CDR3 DNA is TGTGCCAGCAGCCAAGTCGGCGGACTTTCGAACACCGGGGAGCTGTTTTTT. It specifies CASSQVGGLSNTGELFF.

V and J are TRBV7-9 and TRBJ1-6, with D possibly TRBD1 on 6 matching bases. Germline values: CDR1 SEHNR, CDR2 FQNEAQ (reference sequence). This CDR3 contains 15 residues. Trimming left V 5 bases short and J 7 bases short, with 15 bases between. The CDR3 protein is CASSPSGVQNSPLHF. DNA for the CDR3: TGTGCCAGCAGCCCTTCAGGGGTCCAGAATTCACCCCTCCACTTT.

A word on this clone: Other DNA sequences in the sample encode the same CDR3. The V and J genes are TRBV7-9 and TRBJ1-1; D uncertain. Germline loops: CDR1 SEHNR, CDR2 FQNEAQ (reference sequence). Trimming pared 1 base from V and 1 base from J, leaving 4 bases between. The CDR3 spans 13 residues. The CDR3 sequence: CASSLDRNTEAFF. DNA of the CDR3: TGTGCCAGCAGCTTAGACAGGAACACTGAAGCTTTCTTT.

V is TRBV5-3 and J is TRBJ1-2; D is unresolved. TRBV5-3 carries the ORF label, with uncertain function. CDR3 size: 14 residues. V was shortened by 4 bases and J by 7 bases, with 17 bases between the two germline ends. CDR3 sequence (DNA): TGTGCCAGAAGCCTGGTCAGGCCCAAGGCTGGCTACACCTTC. Translated: CARSLVRPKAGYTF.

This clone was seen once. The chain is built from TRBV19 and TRBJ2-2, with 12 bases matching TRBD2. Germline V gene sequence: CDR1 LNHDA, CDR2 SQIVND (reference sequence). This CDR3 spans 15 amino acids. Trimming cost V 7 bases and J 6 bases; bases outside gene matches: 6. This chain's CDR3 is CASTGLAGTAGELFF. The CDR3 DNA reads as TGTGCCAGTACGGGACTAGCGGGTACCGCCGGGGAGCTGTTTTTT.

The rearrangement joins TRBV2 to TRBJ1-5; D is ambiguous. Germline V CDR1 and CDR2: SNHLY, FYNNEI. The CDR3 extends over 12 amino acids. V lost 2 bases, J lost 10 bases, and 9 bases lay in between. The CDR3 region is CASSELTYPQHF. The CDR3, as DNA: TGTGCCAGCAGTGAACTGACATACCCCCAGCATTTT. Complete variable domain (other parts from reference TRBV2 and TRBJ1-5): EPEVTQTPSHQVTQMGQEVILRCVPISNHLYFYWYRQILGQKVEFLVSFYNNEISEKSEIFDDQFSVERPDGSNFTLKIRSTKLEDSAMYFCASSELTYPQHFGDGTRLSIL.

The V gene is TRBV28, the J gene TRBJ2-2, with D possibly TRBD2 on 6 matching bases. The V end was cut by 2 bases, the J end by 12 bases, with 19 bases between. The CDR3 is made up of 15 amino acids. The V gene's germline CDR1 is MDHEN and CDR2 SYDVKM. The CDR3 protein is CASSLGGSRLGKLFF. The DNA of the CDR3 is TGTGCCAGCAGTTTAGGGGGGTCCCGATTGGGGAAGCTGTTTTTT. Based on the CDR3 plus reference TRBV28 and TRBJ2-2, the full variable domain is DVKVTQSSRYLVKRTGEKVFLECVQDMDHENMFWYRQDPGLGLRLIYFSYDVKMKEKGDIPEGYSVSREKKERFSLILESASTNQTSMYLCASSLGGSRLGKLFFGEGSRLTVL.

This clone was detected a few times. This chain links TRBV4-1 with TRBJ1-1, with a tentative D call TRBD1 (5 bases). Trimming removed 4 bases at V and 5 bases at J, with 17 bases between. The germline V gene encodes CDR1 MGHRA and CDR2 YSYEKL. This CDR3 has 15 residues. The chain's CDR3 is CASSPIREGRTEAFF. CDR3 bases: TGCGCCAGCAGCCCCATCAGGGAGGGAAGGACTGAAGCTTTCTTT.

This clone appeared a few times. V usage is TRBV7-8 and J usage is TRBJ2-3, with 13 nucleotides matching TRBD2. Germline CDR1 SGHVS, CDR2 FQNEAQ. V trimming: 5 bases; J trimming: 4 bases; junction bases outside the gene matches: 0. The CDR3 totals 14 residues. CDR3 DNA sequence: TGTGCCAGCAGCGGACTAGCGGGAGCAGATACGCAGTATTTT. Encoded protein: CASSGLAGADTQYF.

The V gene is TRBV19, the J gene TRBJ2-7, with D possibly TRBD1 on 5 matching bases. Trimming took off 1 base at V and 3 bases at J, with 7 bases between the two ends. Germline V CDR1 and CDR2: LNHDA, SQIVND (reference sequence). The CDR3 is made up of 13 amino acids. CDR3 loop: CASSIGQGYEQYF. DNA for the CDR3: TGTGCCAGTAGTATAGGCCAGGGCTACGAGCAGTACTTC. Drawing the rest from reference TRBV19 and TRBJ2-7, the complete variable domain is DGGITQSPKYLFRKEGQNVTLSCEQNLNHDAMYWYRQDPGQGLRLIYYSQIVNDFQKGDIAEGYSVSREKKESFPLTVTSAQKNPTAFYLCASSIGQGYEQYFGPGTRLTVT.

This chain connects TRBV5-1 to TRBJ2-3, with D perhaps TRBD2 (5 bases). Germline-derived CDR1 and CDR2 are SGHRS and YFSETQ. The CDR3 has 15 amino acids. V lost 0 bases and J lost 10, with 18 bases in between. CDR3 amino acids: CASSLAGQPAGAQYF. The DNA of the CDR3 is TGCGCCAGCAGCTTGGCTGGTCAGCCGGCGGGTGCGCAGTATTTT.

In its sample, this clone was seen a few times. V gene TRBV20-1 combines with J gene TRBJ2-2; D remains unclear. The germline CDR1 and CDR2 sequences are DFQATT and SNEGSKA (reference sequence). V lost 5 bases and J 4 bases, leaving 5 bases between the germline ends. The CDR3 is made up of 11 amino acids. CDR3 amino acids: CSASFTGELFF. In DNA form, the CDR3 reads TGCAGTGCTTCTTTCACCGGGGAGCTGTTTTTT.

CDR3: CASSLGGRHQQETQYF. DNA for the CDR3: TGTGCCAGCAGCTTGGGGGGCAGACACCAGCAAGAGACCCAGTACTTC. This chain links TRBV5-4 with TRBJ2-5, with a possible D match to TRBD1 (5 bases). The CDR3 spans 16 residues. From germline, CDR1 is SGHNT and CDR2 YYREEE (reference sequence). V lost 0 bases and J 2 bases, leaving 14 bases between the germline ends. Filled out from reference TRBV5-4 and TRBJ2-5, the complete variable domain reads ETGVTQSPTHLIKTRGQQVTLRCSSQSGHNTVSWYQQALGQGPQFIFQYYREEENGRGNFPPRFSGLQFPNYSSELNVNALELDDSALYLCASSLGGRHQQETQYFGPGTRLLVL.

The chain couples TRBV2 to TRBJ2-7; D is unresolved. This CDR3 contains 12 residues. The V end was cut by 8 bases, the J end by 3 bases, with 11 bases between. Germline lookup yields CDR1 SNHLY and CDR2 FYNNEI. CDR3 sequence (DNA): TGTGCCAGCGAACACAGAAACTACGAGCAGTACTTC. This translates into CASEHRNYEQYF.

The rearrangement joins TRBV5-1 to TRBJ2-1, with 8 bases that match TRBD2. The CDR3 totals 15 residues. Germline CDR1 reads SGHRS; CDR2 reads YFSETQ. The V and J ends lost 2 bases and 5 bases, in that order; junction bases with no gene match: 6. In nucleotides, the CDR3 is TGCGCCAGCAGCTTACGGCTAGCGGGCCACAATGAGCAGTTCTTC. Translation: CASSLRLAGHNEQFF.

This clone was detected a few times. The gene calls are TRBV5-1 and TRBJ2-2; perhaps TRBD1 as D (5 bases). This CDR3 has 14 amino acids. Trimming shortened V by 4 bases and J by 5 bases, and 12 bases separated the two germline ends. Germline V gene sequence: CDR1 SGHRS, CDR2 YFSETQ. CDR3 sequence: CASSLEKGTGELFF. DNA of the CDR3: TGCGCCAGCAGCCTCGAGAAGGGGACCGGGGAGCTGTTTTTT.

This clone showed up just once. The chain carries TRBV19 and TRBJ2-7; 12 nucleotides align to TRBD2. The CDR3 runs 14 residues. Germline-derived CDR1 and CDR2 are LNHDA and SQIVND (reference sequence). Trimming at V came to 10 bases and at J to 6 bases, leaving 10 bases not matched to a gene. The CDR3 DNA is TGTGCCACCCAGGCTAGCGGGGGGGCCCTCGAGCAGTACTTC. Its protein is CATQASGGALEQYF.

The chain has TRBV28 and TRBJ1-1; maybe TRBD1 (6 bases). Germline loops: CDR1 MDHEN, CDR2 SYDVKM. The CDR3 runs to 16 residues. Trimming shortened V by 5 bases and J by 0 bases, and 16 bases separated the two germline ends. The CDR3 loop is CASSVDSRAMNTEAFF. Written as DNA, the CDR3 is TGTGCCAGCAGTGTGGACAGCCGAGCGATGAACACTGAAGCTTTCTTT.